The clone carrying this TCR beta chain was observed many times. Its matching antigen is unknown. Uncontrolled infection, other autoimmune disease, pregnancy or lactation disqualified patients from enrolment. The diagnostic basis comprised clinical symptoms, serum thyroxine and TRAb, thyroid ultrasound and orbital computed tomography. This specimen comes from a study of T cells in Graves' hyperthyroidism and ophthalmopathy. The source material, RNA transcripts, was used to amplify TCR beta CDR3 regions. The HTBI primer set drove a first-round RT-PCR of the TCR CDR3. TCRdb independently ran MiXCR on the multiplex PCR reads; one entry per CDR3 protein. The table shows 550,000 to 600,000 distinct CDR3 sequences, with 12% to 15% occurring only once. Findings of the study overall: In blood, most of the thyroid clonotypes expanded above 0.001 were also present. The model forecast ophthalmopathy, anticipating it by a median roughly 6.5 months before onset.

Material: blood. This TCR derives from a woman aged 18-29 years with Graves' ophthalmopathy.

CDR3 DNA: TGTGCCAGCAGCTTGGTGGGTGAAAAACTGTTTTTT. It codes for CASSLVGEKLFF. This chain joins TRBV5-8 and TRBJ1-4; D is ambiguous. This CDR3 has 12 residues. V lost 0 bases and J 7 bases, leaving 4 bases between the germline ends. Germline assignment: CDR1 SGHTS and CDR2 YDEGEE.